Below are 12 T cell receptor beta chains sequenced from a single sample in a study of identical twins. TCRdb independently ran MiXCR on the 5' RACE reads; one entry per CDR3 protein. The sample holds about 260,000 distinct CDR3 sequences, 5.5% to 8% seen once. These data were also reused for a study on yellow fever vaccine responses in identical twins.

The source material was memory (CD45RO+) T cells sorted from blood. Every receptor here comes from a woman between 18 and 29 years old in good health.

This clonotype was counted between two and nine times. The V call is TRBV12-3 or TRBV12-4, the J call TRBJ2-4, with D possibly matching TRBD1 (7 bases). V was trimmed by 5 bases and J by 0 bases, leaving 14 bases between them. The CDR3 sequence is 16 residues long. CDR3 DNA sequence: TGTGCCAGCAGTCCGAGACAGGGACTAGCCAAAAACATTCAGTACTTC. Its protein product is CASSPRQGLAKNIQYF.

There are a few counts of this clonotype. The V call is TRBV11-2, the J call TRBJ2-5; TRBD2 aligns across 9 bases. The length of the CDR3 is 16 residues. The V gene end was trimmed by 0 bases and the J gene end by 1 base; junction bases not matched to a gene: 3. The germline V gene has CDR1 SGHAT and CDR2 FQNNGV. The CDR3 region is CASSLDPSGVQETQYF. The CDR3 DNA is TGTGCCAGCAGCTTAGATCCTAGCGGGGTCCAAGAGACCCAGTACTTC.

This chain links TRBV10-3 with TRBJ1-6; 8 nucleotides match TRBD1. Losses at the gene ends were 5 bases for V and 10 bases for J; bases not matched to a gene: 7. Germline assignment: CDR1 ENHRY and CDR2 SYGVKD. This CDR3 spans 14 amino acids. In nucleotides, the CDR3 is TGTGCCATCAGTCAGGACAGGGTGGGCTCACCCCTCCACTTT. It specifies CAISQDRVGSPLHF.

This clonotype was observed at least ten times. The chain employs TRBV11-1 and TRBJ2-5; the D is unclear. CDR1 and CDR2 from the germline V gene are SGHAT and FQDESV (reference sequence). This CDR3 comprises 16 residues. Trimming cost V 5 bases and J 2 bases, with 18 bases left between them. CDR3 in amino acids: CASSPDRTRSQETQYF. CDR3 coding DNA: TGTGCCAGCAGCCCCGACCGGACCCGATCTCAAGAGACCCAGTACTTC.

This clonotype was observed a handful of times. The V call is TRBV20-1, the J call TRBJ2-1; 16 bases align to TRBD2. CDR1 is DFQATT and CDR2 is SNEGSKA in the germline V gene (reference sequence). V lost 6 bases, J lost 9 bases, and 11 bases stayed unmatched. The CDR3 sequence is 16 residues long. In DNA form, the CDR3 reads TGCAGTGCCAACCCTGGGACTAGCGGGAGGGCTGGTGAGCAGTTCTTC. Its protein product is CSANPGTSGRAGEQFF.

The V gene is TRBV29-1, the J gene TRBJ1-2; D is uncertain. From germline, CDR1 is SQVTM and CDR2 ANQGSEA. The CDR3 is 11 amino acids. V lost 5 bases and J lost 4, with 8 bases in between. Here the CDR3 DNA reads TGCAGCGTTTTGGAGGGCTATGGCTACACCTTC. This sequence encodes CSVLEGYGYTF.

This clonotype was seen repeatedly, ten times or more. The chain combines TRBV10-3 with TRBJ1-2; D gene ambiguous. Germline V gives CDR1 ENHRY, CDR2 SYGVKD. V gave up 6 bases and J gave up 7 bases, with 9 bases separating them. The CDR3 covers 11 residues. Written as DNA, the CDR3 is TGTGCCATCAGGGGGAGCGGTGGCTACACCTTC. Translating gives CAIRGSGGYTF.

The V gene is TRBV5-1, the J gene TRBJ2-5; 12 positions match TRBD2. CDR1 and CDR2 (germline): SGHRS, YFSETQ. V lost 4 bases and J lost 2; bases outside the gene matches: 6. There are 16 residues in the CDR3. In nucleotides, the CDR3 is TGCGCCAGCAGCCCGAGACTAGCGGGGGATCAAGAGACCCAGTACTTC. Amino acid sequence: CASSPRLAGDQETQYF.

This clonotype occurred many times. The V gene is TRBV3-1, the J gene TRBJ2-3; 11 positions match TRBD2. Trimming at V came to 3 bases and at J to 0 bases, leaving 2 bases not matched to a gene. The CDR3 extends over 16 amino acids. The germline V gene has CDR1 LGHDT and CDR2 YNNKEL (reference sequence). CDR3 loop: CASSQRLAGSTDTQYF. CDR3 coding DNA: TGTGCCAGCAGCCAGCGACTAGCGGGGAGCACAGATACGCAGTATTTT.

The genes are TRBV7-8 and TRBJ2-7; 9 nucleotides agree with TRBD1. The CDR3 spans 11 residues. Germline values: CDR1 SGHVS, CDR2 FQNEAQ. J was trimmed by 12 bases and V by 4 bases; bases with no gene match: 4. The CDR3 here is CASSSDRGSYF. CDR3 nucleotides: TGTGCCAGCAGCTCGGACAGGGGATCGTACTTC.

This clonotype came up a few times. The chain uses TRBV7-8 and TRBJ2-1; 11 bases line up with TRBD2. Germline CDR1 reads SGHVS; CDR2 reads FQNEAQ. J lost 5 bases, V lost 4 bases, and 7 bases had no gene match. The CDR3 length is 16 residues. The CDR3 loop is CASSSSGTSGDNEQFF. CDR3 in DNA: TGTGCCAGCAGCTCCTCCGGGACTAGCGGAGACAATGAGCAGTTCTTC.

This clonotype was seen repeatedly, ten times or more. The chain is built from TRBV12-3 or TRBV12-4 and TRBJ2-7, with a possible D match to TRBD2 (6 bases). The CDR3 runs to 12 residues. The V gene lost 4 bases and the J gene lost 4 bases, with 8 bases spanning the gap. CDR3: CASSSGGYEQYF. CDR3 DNA sequence: TGTGCCAGCAGTTCCGGGGGTTACGAGCAGTACTTC.